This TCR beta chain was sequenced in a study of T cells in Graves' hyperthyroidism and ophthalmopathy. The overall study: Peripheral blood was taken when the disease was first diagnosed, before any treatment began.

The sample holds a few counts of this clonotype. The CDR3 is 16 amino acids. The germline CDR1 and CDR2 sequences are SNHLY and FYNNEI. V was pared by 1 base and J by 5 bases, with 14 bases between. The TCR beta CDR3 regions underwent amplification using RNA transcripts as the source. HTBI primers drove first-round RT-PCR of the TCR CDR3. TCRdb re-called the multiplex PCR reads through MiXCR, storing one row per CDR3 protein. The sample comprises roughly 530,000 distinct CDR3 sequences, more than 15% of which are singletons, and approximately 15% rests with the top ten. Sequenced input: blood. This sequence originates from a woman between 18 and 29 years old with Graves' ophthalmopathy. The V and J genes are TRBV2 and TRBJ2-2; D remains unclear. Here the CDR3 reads CASSEVGLVETGELFF. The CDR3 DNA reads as TGTGCCAGCAGTGAAGTCGGCCTAGTAGAGACCGGGGAGCTGTTTTTT.